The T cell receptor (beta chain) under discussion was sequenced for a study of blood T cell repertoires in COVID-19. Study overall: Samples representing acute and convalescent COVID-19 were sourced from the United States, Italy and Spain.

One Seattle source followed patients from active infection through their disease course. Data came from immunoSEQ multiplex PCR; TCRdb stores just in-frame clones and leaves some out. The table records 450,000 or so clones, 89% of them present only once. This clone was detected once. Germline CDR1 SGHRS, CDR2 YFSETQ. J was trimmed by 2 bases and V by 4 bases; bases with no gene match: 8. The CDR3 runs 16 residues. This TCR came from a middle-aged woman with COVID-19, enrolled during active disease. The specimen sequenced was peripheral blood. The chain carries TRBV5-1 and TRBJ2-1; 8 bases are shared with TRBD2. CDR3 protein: CASSPGGSGTYNEQFF. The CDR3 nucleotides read TGCGCCAGCAGCCCCGGGGGTAGCGGGACCTACAATGAGCAGTTCTTC.